These 32 T cell receptor beta chains share one sample of origin, sequenced in a study of blood T cell repertoires in COVID-19. TCRdb's table, derived via immunoSEQ multiplex PCR, lists solely in-frame clones and lacks some. The sample includes hundreds of thousands of clones, about nine tenths of them seen just once. Sequenced material: peripheral blood. The receptors were sampled from a woman in her thirties with COVID-19, enrolled during active disease.

Of note for this clone: The same CDR3 is also encoded by other DNA sequences in this sample. DNA for the CDR3: TGTGCCAGCAGTCCCCGGGGTGAAGAGACCCAGTACTTC. Protein sequence: CASSPRGEETQYF. The rearrangement uses TRBV12-3 or TRBV12-4 and TRBJ2-5, with a tentative D call TRBD2 (5 bases). Trimming removed 5 bases from V and 3 bases from J, with 10 bases in between. This CDR3 has 13 amino acids.

The chain is built from TRBV7-9 and TRBJ2-5; 8 nucleotides align to TRBD1. Germline lookup yields CDR1 SEHNR and CDR2 FQNEAQ (reference sequence). CDR3 length equals 15 residues. The J segment lost 4 bases and the V segment lost 5 bases, leaving 9 bases of the junction unmatched. The CDR3 protein is CASSPQGAHRETQYF. The CDR3 DNA is TGTGCCAGCAGCCCTCAGGGGGCTCACCGAGAGACCCAGTACTTC.

V and J are TRBV29-1 and TRBJ2-3; possibly TRBD2 for D (7 bases). The V and J ends lost 7 bases and 0 bases respectively, with 26 bases between them. Germline V gene data show CDR1 as SQVTM and CDR2 as ANQGSEA. This CDR3 has 18 residues. The CDR3 DNA follows: TGCAGCGCCCTAGGGGGGGCTGGTTGGACTCCTAGCACAGATACGCAGTATTTT. It encodes CSALGGAGWTPSTDTQYF.

J is TRBJ1-5 and V is TRBV6-5; 8 bases line up with TRBD1. Germline V CDR1 and CDR2: MNHEY, SVGAGI. This CDR3 is built from 15 residues. V shed 7 bases, J shed 5 bases, and the junction held 10 bases outside the gene matches. CDR3 in amino acids: CASMPRGQVDQPQHF. For the CDR3, the DNA is TGTGCCAGCATGCCCCGGGGACAGGTTGATCAGCCCCAGCATTTT.

The V and J genes are TRBV5-1 and TRBJ1-2, with a tentative D call TRBD1 (6 bases). The CDR3 is 14 residues long. The germline V gene has CDR1 SGHRS and CDR2 YFSETQ. Trimming took 3 bases from V and 8 from J, leaving 17 bases between them. CDR3 in amino acids: CASSWDNRGSGYTF. The CDR3 DNA reads TGCGCCAGCAGCTGGGACAATAGGGGATCGGGCTACACCTTC.

This rearrangement joins TRBV7-8 to TRBJ1-3, with D possibly TRBD1 on 5 matching bases. CDR3 length: 15 residues. The germline gives CDR1 SGHVS, CDR2 FQNEAQ. Between the trimmed V and J ends, which lost 5 bases and 4 bases, there was a span of 15 bases. The DNA of the CDR3 is TGTGCCAGCAGCCCCGCGGGGGAAGGAGGAAACACCATATATTTT. Its protein is CASSPAGEGGNTIYF.

The V gene is TRBV2, the J gene TRBJ2-5; 7 nucleotides match TRBD2. Germline V gives CDR1 SNHLY, CDR2 FYNNEI. The CDR3 totals 14 residues. V lost 6 bases, J lost 3 bases, and 7 bases stayed unmatched. In DNA, the CDR3 is TGTGCCAGCAGCCAAGGGACTACGGAAGAGACCCAGTACTTC. Encoded protein: CASSQGTTEETQYF. The full variable domain, completed using reference TRBV2 and TRBJ2-5, is EPEVTQTPSHQVTQMGQEVILRCVPISNHLYFYWYRQILGQKVEFLVSFYNNEISEKSEIFDDQFSVERPDGSNFTLKIRSTKLEDSAMYFCASSQGTTEETQYFGPGTRLLVL.

The J gene is TRBJ1-1, the V gene TRBV30, with a possible D match to TRBD1 (6 bases). The CDR3 runs to 15 residues. Germline loops: CDR1 GTSNPN, CDR2 SVGIG (reference sequence). Trimming cost V 3 bases and J 2 bases, with 16 bases left between them. CDR3 loop: CAWRRPGALNTEAFF. CDR3 nucleotides: TGTGCCTGGAGGAGGCCAGGGGCCTTAAACACTGAAGCTTTCTTT.

The V call is TRBV6-5, the J call TRBJ1-3, with unresolved D. The CDR3 totals 14 residues. The germline V and J ends were trimmed by 5 bases and 2 bases, with 10 bases remaining between them. CDR1 and CDR2 (germline): MNHEY, SVGAGI. The CDR3 DNA is TGTGCCAGCAGTAGGGAGACTGCTGGAAACACCATATATTTT. Its protein product is CASSRETAGNTIYF.

The CDR3 loop reads CATSRDLSVVGQGPPYEQYF. Written as DNA, the CDR3 is TGTGCCACCAGCAGAGATTTAAGTGTTGTAGGACAGGGGCCCCCCTACGAGCAGTACTTC. The V call is TRBV15, the J call TRBJ2-7; 9 nucleotides line up with TRBD1. The V and J ends lost 0 bases and 2 bases, in that order; junction bases with no gene match: 17. CDR3 length: 20 residues. Germline lookup yields CDR1 LNHNV and CDR2 YYDKDF (reference sequence).

The rearrangement uses TRBV2 and TRBJ1-1; tentative D call: TRBD1 (5 bases). Germline V gene lookup returns CDR1 SNHLY and CDR2 FYNNEI. The CDR3 is 14 residues long. V was shortened by 3 bases and J by 6 bases, with 14 bases between the two germline ends. The CDR3 region has the DNA TGTGCCAGCAGTGAGGGGGGTTTTGACGCTGAAGCTTTCTTT. It codes for CASSEGGFDAEAFF.

This CDR3 reads CATSRAPTGRYGYTF. The CDR3 DNA follows: TGTGCCACCAGCAGAGCCCCGACAGGCCGCTATGGCTACACCTTC. The chain has TRBV15 and TRBJ1-2; the D gene is possibly TRBD1 (6 bases). The CDR3 has 15 residues. Germline CDR1 and CDR2: LNHNV and YYDKDF (reference sequence). The ends were cut back, 1 base at V and 4 bases at J, with 13 bases in the middle.

The gene calls are TRBV6-5 and TRBJ1-3; the match to TRBD1 covers 8 bases. The V gene end was trimmed by 11 bases and the J gene end by 8 bases; junction bases not matched to a gene: 11. The CDR3 runs 13 residues. Germline CDR1 is MNHEY and CDR2 is SVGAGI. The CDR3 sequence is CAQWQGARYTIYF. The CDR3 DNA is TGTGCCCAGTGGCAGGGGGCGAGGTACACCATATATTTT.

This chain joins TRBV19 and TRBJ1-6, with a weak D call TRBD1 (6 bases). The CDR3 extends over 14 amino acids. Trimming removed 2 bases from V and 7 bases from J, with 9 bases in between. Germline CDR1 is LNHDA and CDR2 is SQIVND (reference sequence). The CDR3 region has the DNA TGTGCCAGTAGTATAACAGGGCTAAATTCACCCCTCCACTTT. Amino acid sequence: CASSITGLNSPLHF.

The chain uses TRBV28 and TRBJ1-4, with D hard to call. Germline V CDR1 and CDR2: MDHEN, SYDVKM. This CDR3 contains 14 residues. Deletions cut 2 bases from V and 1 base from J, with 5 bases between. The CDR3 nucleotides read TGTGCCAGCAGTTTAGGGAGAACTAATGAAAAACTGTTTTTT. This sequence encodes CASSLGRTNEKLFF.

V and J are TRBV30 and TRBJ2-7; a weak D match, TRBD1 (6 bases). V was clipped by 4 bases and J by 5 bases, with 18 bases between them. CDR1 GTSNPN and CDR2 SVGIG come from the germline V gene (reference sequence). The CDR3 contains 14 residues. For the CDR3, the DNA is TGTGCCTGGACCAGGGGCGTAGGAACGGACGAGCAGTACTTC. Encoded protein: CAWTRGVGTDEQYF.

The J gene is TRBJ1-2, the V gene TRBV5-1, with D possibly TRBD1 on 5 matching bases. This CDR3 contains 14 residues. The germline gives CDR1 SGHRS, CDR2 YFSETQ. V lost 4 bases to trimming and J lost 2 bases, with 12 bases between them. CDR3 coding DNA: TGCGCCAGCAGCCGTGGGACTTCCAACTATGGCTACACCTTC. Its protein is CASSRGTSNYGYTF. The whole variable domain, filled in from reference TRBV5-1 and TRBJ1-2, reads KAGVTQTPRYLIKTRGQQVTLSCSPISGHRSVSWYQQTPGQGLQFLFEYFSETQRNKGNFPGRFSGRQFSNSRSEMNVSTLELGDSALYLCASSRGTSNYGYTFGSGTRLTVV.

This clone appeared once. This chain connects TRBV5-8 to TRBJ1-1, with 9 bases aligning to TRBD1. The CDR3 length is 14 residues. The junction had 2 bases not matched to a gene; V was cut back by 5 bases and J by 0 bases. Germline CDR1 and CDR2: SGHTS and YDEGEE. The CDR3, as DNA: TGTGCCAGCAGAACAGGGGGCCTGAACACTGAAGCTTTCTTT. Translated: CASRTGGLNTEAFF.

The chain has TRBV11-2 and TRBJ2-7; 12 bases fit TRBD2. This CDR3 is built from 16 residues. After removal of 4 bases from V and 3 bases from J, the junction contained 7 bases not matched to a gene. CDR1 SGHAT and CDR2 FQNNGV come from the germline V gene. CDR3 nucleotides: TGTGCCAGCAGCTCCCGACTAGCGGGGGAAGGCTACGAGCAGTACTTC. Residues: CASSSRLAGEGYEQYF.

The rearrangement uses TRBV2 and TRBJ1-1, with 8 bases matching TRBD1. The CDR3 runs 14 residues. Germline V CDR1 and CDR2: SNHLY, FYNNEI. Trimming took 5 bases from V and 5 from J; bases not matched to a gene: 7. CDR3 amino acids: CASSSRDRWTEAFF. For the CDR3, the DNA is TGTGCCAGCAGTTCCCGGGACAGGTGGACTGAAGCTTTCTTT. Drawing the rest from reference TRBV2 and TRBJ1-1, the complete variable domain is EPEVTQTPSHQVTQMGQEVILRCVPISNHLYFYWYRQILGQKVEFLVSFYNNEISEKSEIFDDQFSVERPDGSNFTLKIRSTKLEDSAMYFCASSSRDRWTEAFFGQGTRLTVV.

The chain has TRBV27 and TRBJ1-2; perhaps TRBD1 as D (5 bases). Trimming removed 6 bases from V and 1 base from J, with 9 bases in between. The CDR3 runs 13 residues. Germline values: CDR1 MNHEY, CDR2 SMNVEV (reference sequence). CDR3 sequence reads: CASSRQNNYGYTF. CDR3 sequence (DNA): TGTGCCAGCAGCCGACAGAATAACTATGGCTACACCTTC.

As to this clone: Compared with germline, one end of the junction differs, possibly owing to a read error. The chain employs TRBV12-3 or TRBV12-4 and TRBJ2-1, with 10 nucleotides matching TRBD2. This CDR3 has 13 residues. The CDR3 bases are TGTGCCAGCAGTGTAGCGGGGGGTAATGAGCAGTTCTTC. As protein: CASSVAGGNEQFF.

This clone has just a few counts. V is TRBV27 and J is TRBJ1-1; 8 bases match TRBD1. CDR1 and CDR2 (germline): MNHEY, SMNVEV (reference sequence). CDR3 length: 15 residues. J gave up 9 bases and V 2 bases, and 11 bases lay outside the gene matches. Here the CDR3 DNA reads TGTGCCAGCAGTTTAGCCGGGACAGGCCAAAGGAAAGCTTTCTTT. It specifies CASSLAGTGQRKAFF.

V and J are TRBV6-5 and TRBJ1-1; D unclear. Germline lookup yields CDR1 MNHEY and CDR2 SVGAGI. This CDR3 contains 12 residues. V lost 2 bases, J lost 7 bases, and 8 bases lay in between. The CDR3 spells CASSYGGHEAFF. CDR3 DNA sequence: TGTGCCAGCAGTTACGGAGGTCATGAAGCTTTCTTT.

The gene calls are TRBV11-2 and TRBJ1-2, with D maybe TRBD1 (5 bases). V dropped 5 bases and J dropped 8 bases, with 21 bases sitting between them. Germline V gene data show CDR1 as SGHAT and CDR2 as FQNNGV. The CDR3 runs to 15 residues. CDR3 bases: TGTGCCAGCAGCCCCTCGCAGGGAACTTTGGGCGGCTACACCTTC. As protein: CASSPSQGTLGGYTF.

The chain uses TRBV11-3 and TRBJ2-5, with 7 bases lining up with TRBD2. Losses at the gene ends were 5 bases for V and 4 bases for J; bases not matched to a gene: 4. Germline V lookup: CDR1 SGHNT, CDR2 YENEEA. CDR3 length: 13 residues. CDR3 DNA: TGTGCCAGCAGCCCGTCGGGGGGAGAGACCCAGTACTTC. Protein sequence: CASSPSGGETQYF.

The rearrangement links TRBV6-5 to TRBJ2-2; 9 nucleotides match TRBD1. CDR1 is MNHEY, CDR2 SVGAGI, per germline. This CDR3 is 15 amino acids long. The V and J ends lost 5 bases and 5 bases, in that order; junction bases with no gene match: 6. DNA of the CDR3: TGTGCCAGCAGTAGGGACAGGGCAGATACCGGGGAGCTGTTTTTT. This gives the protein CASSRDRADTGELFF.

The chain employs TRBV6-5 and TRBJ1-1; TRBD1 might be the D (6 bases). Trimming took 6 bases from V and 1 from J, leaving 9 bases between them. In germline, CDR1 is MNHEY, CDR2 SVGAGI. This CDR3 is 13 amino acids long. DNA for the CDR3: TGTGCCAGCAGCTTACAGGGGAACACTGAAGCTTTCTTT. This sequence encodes CASSLQGNTEAFF.

The chain couples TRBV4-1 to TRBJ1-1; 8 bases line up with TRBD1. Germline loops: CDR1 MGHRA, CDR2 YSYEKL. V gave up 1 base and J gave up 1 base; unmatched junction bases: 2. There are 15 residues in the CDR3. The CDR3 DNA reads as TGCGCCAGCAGCCAAGCCGGGACAGGGAACACTGAAGCTTTCTTT. Translated: CASSQAGTGNTEAFF.

This clone was detected once. The chain links TRBV6-2 or TRBV6-3 to TRBJ1-6; D might be TRBD1 (6 bases). Germline values: CDR1 MNHEY, CDR2 SVGEGT. The CDR3 totals 15 residues. The V end lost 5 bases, the J end lost 13 bases, and 21 bases lay between the germline ends. CDR3 residues: CASSRLQGYSPPLHF. The DNA of the CDR3 is TGTGCCAGCAGTCGCCTACAGGGTTATTCCCCCCCCCTCCACTTT.

The count of this clone is one. The chain has TRBV10-3 and TRBJ2-1; D not certain. The CDR3 covers 14 residues. The ends were cut back, 2 bases at V and 4 bases at J, with 9 bases in the middle. Germline V gene data show CDR1 as ENHRY and CDR2 as SYGVKD. The CDR3 loop reads CAISESFRYNEQFF. CDR3 DNA sequence: TGTGCCATCAGTGAGAGTTTCAGGTACAATGAGCAGTTCTTC.

V is TRBV4-2 and J is TRBJ2-7; 11 bases are a match to TRBD2. From germline, CDR1 is LGHNA and CDR2 YNFKEQ. The V and J ends lost 6 bases and 3 bases, in that order; junction bases with no gene match: 10. The CDR3 is made up of 16 amino acids. CDR3 sequence: CASSQNSGTSGYEQYF. The CDR3 DNA reads as TGTGCCAGCAGTCAGAACTCCGGGACTAGCGGCTACGAGCAGTACTTC.